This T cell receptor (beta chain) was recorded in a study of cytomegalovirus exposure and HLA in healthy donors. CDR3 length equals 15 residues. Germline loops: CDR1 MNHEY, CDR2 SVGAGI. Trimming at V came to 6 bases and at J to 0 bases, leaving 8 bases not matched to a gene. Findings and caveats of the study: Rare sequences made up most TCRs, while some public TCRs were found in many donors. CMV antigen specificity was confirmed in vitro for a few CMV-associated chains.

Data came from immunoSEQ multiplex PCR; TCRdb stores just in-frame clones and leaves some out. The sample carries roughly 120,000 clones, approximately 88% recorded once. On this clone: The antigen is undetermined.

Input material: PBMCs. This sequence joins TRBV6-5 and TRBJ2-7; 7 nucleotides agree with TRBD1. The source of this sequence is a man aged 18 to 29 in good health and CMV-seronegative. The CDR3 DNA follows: TGTGCCAGCAGGTACAGGGGTAGTTCCTCCTACGAGCAGTACTTC. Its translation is CASRYRGSSSYEQYF.